The 21 T cell receptor beta chains listed next were all sequenced from one sample in a study of T cell responses to AZD1222 COVID-19 vaccine. Produced via immunoSEQ multiplex PCR; TCRdb's table is partial and in-frame only. The table has 130,000 or so clones, 85% to 90% seen once. Sequenced material: peripheral blood, taken on day 0 of AZD1222 vaccination. These receptors originate from an adult in good health.

Note on this clone: Its ends do not fully match the called genes, so a read error is possible. This chain joins TRBV24-1 and TRBJ1-2, with D possibly TRBD1 on 5 matching bases. Germline V CDR1 and CDR2: KGHDR, SFDVKD. The CDR3 spans 10 residues. DNA of the CDR3: TGTGCCACCAGTGATGCCGCGGGACGCTTC. It specifies CATSDAAGRF.

The chain uses TRBV6-6 and TRBJ1-2; no definite D call. Between the trimmed V and J ends, which lost 0 bases and 6 bases, there was a span of 11 bases. This CDR3 is built from 14 residues. Germline V gene lookup returns CDR1 MNHNY and CDR2 SVGAGI (reference sequence). CDR3 bases: TGTGCCAGCAGTTACTCGACGGGCTTCGATGGCTACACCTTC. It codes for CASSYSTGFDGYTF.

CDR3: CASSYSEGANEQFF. The CDR3 region has the DNA TGTGCCAGCAGTTACTCGGAGGGGGCCAATGAGCAGTTCTTC. This chain uses TRBV6-2 or TRBV6-3 with TRBJ2-1, with a weak D call TRBD1 (7 bases). V was cut by 0 bases and J by 6 bases, with 9 bases left in between. The CDR3 runs to 14 residues. CDR1 is MNHEY and CDR2 is SVGEGT in the germline V gene.

This chain links TRBV3-1 (or the pseudogene TRBV3-2) with TRBJ1-4; weak D call: TRBD1 (5 bases). The V gene's germline CDR1 is LGHDT and CDR2 YNNKEL (reference sequence). Deletions cut 0 bases from V and 10 bases from J, with 21 bases between. The CDR3 is 17 amino acids. The CDR3 is CASSQERDPGVYGKLFF. The CDR3 nucleotides read TGTGCCAGCAGCCAAGAAAGGGACCCGGGGGTTTACGGAAAACTGTTTTTT.

The chain couples TRBV7-9 to TRBJ2-1; unclear D gene. The CDR3 covers 16 residues. Germline V gives CDR1 SEHNR, CDR2 FQNEAQ (reference sequence). V shed 0 bases and J shed 1 base, with 10 bases lying between them. DNA of the CDR3: TGTGCCAGCAGCTTAGCATGGGGTGCTTCCTACAATGAGCAGTTCTTC. It yields the protein CASSLAWGASYNEQFF.

This clone was seen ten or more times. The J gene is TRBJ1-3, the V gene TRBV9; D is ambiguous. V lost 2 bases and J 4 bases, leaving 10 bases between the germline ends. The CDR3 is made up of 14 amino acids. The germline gives CDR1 SGDLS, CDR2 YYNGEE. CDR3 nucleotides: TGTGCCAGCAGCGTGAGGGAGCTCGGAAACACCATATATTTT. This gives the protein CASSVRELGNTIYF.

The chain recombines TRBV11-2 with TRBJ2-7; D is perhaps TRBD1 (5 bases). The CDR3 extends over 14 amino acids. V gave up 4 bases and J gave up 3 bases, with 13 bases separating them. Germline V CDR1 and CDR2: SGHAT, FQNNGV. CDR3 amino acids: CASSSGHTDYEQYF. CDR3 nucleotide sequence: TGTGCCAGCAGCTCAGGACACACAGACTACGAGCAGTACTTC.

V usage is TRBV5-1 and J usage is TRBJ1-1; D ambiguous. This CDR3 spans 13 amino acids. The germline gives CDR1 SGHRS, CDR2 YFSETQ. Trimming stripped 5 bases from V and 1 base from J, with 9 bases between. The CDR3 region is CASSPQPNTEAFF. For the CDR3, the DNA is TGCGCCAGCAGTCCCCAACCGAACACTGAAGCTTTCTTT.

The V call is TRBV7-8, the J call TRBJ1-3; possible D gene TRBD1, 6 bases. This CDR3 region has 16 residues. In germline, CDR1 is SGHVS, CDR2 FQNEAQ. V lost 0 bases to trimming and J lost 3 bases, with 12 bases between them. The CDR3 here is CASSLAPRGGGNTIYF. The CDR3 DNA reads TGTGCCAGCAGCTTAGCCCCCAGGGGCGGTGGAAACACCATATATTTT. Full variable domain (missing parts from reference TRBV7-8 and TRBJ1-3): GAGVSQSPRYKVAKRGQDVALRCDPISGHVSLFWYQQALGQGPEFLTYFQNEAQLDKSGLPSDRFFAERPEGSVSTLKIQRTQQEDSAVYLCASSLAPRGGGNTIYFGEGSWLTVV.

The gene calls are TRBV6-5 and TRBJ2-1; 7 bases agree with TRBD2. With 0 bases clipped from V and 8 bases from J, the junction kept 7 bases outside the gene matches. This CDR3 has 15 amino acids. Germline V gives CDR1 MNHEY, CDR2 SVGAGI. CDR3 DNA: TGTGCCAGCAGTTACTCGAAAGCGGGGATGGATGAGCAGTTCTTC. This codes for CASSYSKAGMDEQFF.

This chain links TRBV18 with TRBJ2-5, with D uncertain. Looked up from germline, CDR1 is KGHSH and CDR2 is LQKENI. The CDR3 runs to 14 residues. Trimming pared 2 bases from V and 4 bases from J, leaving 11 bases between. CDR3 DNA: TGTGCCAGCTCACCAGACCAGTGGAGAGAGACCCAGTACTTC. It yields the protein CASSPDQWRETQYF.

This chain links TRBV6-5 with TRBJ2-7; D unresolved. The length of the CDR3 is 13 residues. From germline, CDR1 is MNHEY and CDR2 SVGAGI. Trimming stripped 0 bases from V and 0 bases from J, with 3 bases between. The CDR3 spells CASSYSDSYEQYF. In DNA, the CDR3 is TGTGCCAGCAGTTACTCGGACTCCTACGAGCAGTACTTC.

The rearrangement uses TRBV5-1 and TRBJ2-7, with 11 nucleotides matching TRBD1. Germline V CDR1 and CDR2: SGHRS, YFSETQ. This CDR3 has 13 amino acids. With 4 bases clipped from V and 5 bases from J, the junction kept 2 bases outside the gene matches. CDR3 nucleotide sequence: TGCGCCAGCAGCACGGGACAGGGGGACGAGCAGTACTTC. Translation: CASSTGQGDEQYF. The complete variable domain, with remaining parts taken from reference TRBV5-1 and TRBJ2-7, reads KAGVTQTPRYLIKTRGQQVTLSCSPISGHRSVSWYQQTPGQGLQFLFEYFSETQRNKGNFPGRFSGRQFSNSRSEMNVSTLELGDSALYLCASSTGQGDEQYFGPGTRLTVT.

The chain has TRBV11-2 and TRBJ2-6; 7 bases fit TRBD1. Per germline, CDR1 SGHAT and CDR2 FQNNGV. This CDR3 region has 18 residues. Trimming took 2 bases from V and 0 from J; bases not matched to a gene: 7. CDR3 protein: CASSLTGTASSGANVLTF. Written as DNA, the CDR3 is TGTGCCAGCAGCTTAACCGGGACAGCTAGCTCTGGGGCCAACGTCCTGACTTTC.

The chain recombines TRBV18 with TRBJ2-7, with D possibly TRBD2 on 6 matching bases. The V and J ends lost 4 bases and 4 bases respectively, with 14 bases between them. Germline V gene lookup returns CDR1 KGHSH and CDR2 LQKENI. The CDR3 totals 14 residues. The CDR3 DNA follows: TGTGCCAGCTCACTCCGGGACTCGGGGTACGAGCAGTACTTC. Translation: CASSLRDSGYEQYF.

The V gene is TRBV19, the J gene TRBJ2-2; 10 nucleotides align to TRBD1. This CDR3 has 19 amino acids. The J segment lost 0 bases and the V segment lost 6 bases, leaving 13 bases of the junction unmatched. Germline CDR1 and CDR2: LNHDA and SQIVND (reference sequence). Here the CDR3 reads CASSRAGTGVLTNTGELFF. CDR3 coding DNA: TGTGCCAGTAGCCGCGCCGGGACAGGGGTCCTTACGAACACCGGGGAGCTGTTTTTT.

V gene TRBV7-9 combines with J gene TRBJ2-1; 9 bases map to TRBD2. Trimming at V came to 5 bases and at J to 8 bases, leaving 16 bases not matched to a gene. This CDR3 has 17 amino acids. Germline CDR1 is SEHNR and CDR2 is FQNEAQ (reference sequence). The CDR3 DNA reads TGTGCCAGCAGCCCTAGCGGGGTCAGGAGAAGGGCCTATGAGCAGTTCTTC. This sequence encodes CASSPSGVRRRAYEQFF.

The chain recombines TRBV7-9 with TRBJ1-4, with TRBD1 matching 9 bases. The CDR3 has 13 residues. V gave up 7 bases and J gave up 8 bases; unmatched junction bases: 5. Germline values: CDR1 SEHNR, CDR2 FQNEAQ (reference sequence). The CDR3 spells CASNRDRVEKLFF. Here the CDR3 DNA reads TGTGCCAGCAACCGGGACAGGGTCGAAAAACTGTTTTTT. The full variable domain, its missing parts supplied by reference TRBV7-9 and TRBJ1-4, is DTGVSQNPRHKITKRGQNVTFRCDPISEHNRLYWYRQTLGQGPEFLTYFQNEAQLEKSRLLSDRFSAERPKGSFSTLEIQRTEQGDSAMYLCASNRDRVEKLFFGSGTQLSVL.

In DNA form, the CDR3 reads TGTGCCAGCAATAAAGACAGGGCAGAGACCCAGTACTTC. It codes for CASNKDRAETQYF. The V gene is TRBV2, the J gene TRBJ2-5, with 7 bases that match TRBD1. The CDR3 spans 13 residues. The germline V gene encodes CDR1 SNHLY and CDR2 FYNNEI. The ends lost 7 bases at V and 4 bases at J; junction bases unmatched: 6.

The CDR3 DNA follows: TGTGCCAGTACCGCCATGGCTTTGACTGAGCAGTTCTTC. Protein product: CASTAMALTEQFF. The chain uses TRBV19 and TRBJ2-1; D ambiguous. CDR3 size: 13 residues. Germline V lookup: CDR1 LNHDA, CDR2 SQIVND (reference sequence). Trimming removed 7 bases at V and 9 bases at J, with 16 bases between.

This sequence joins TRBV4-3 and TRBJ2-7, with a possible D match to TRBD1 (5 bases). The germline gives CDR1 LGHNA, CDR2 YSLEER. CDR3 size: 15 residues. Trimming cost V 0 bases and J 2 bases, with 11 bases left between them. The CDR3 sequence is CASSQETGLAYEQYF. CDR3 coding DNA: TGCGCCAGCAGCCAAGAAACAGGTTTGGCCTACGAGCAGTACTTC.